One sample yielded the 8 T cell receptor beta chains listed below, sequenced in a study of OX40 agonist ivuxolimab in advanced cancers. Here immunoSEQ multiplex PCR was the method, and the copy in TCRdb shows in-frame clones only, minus some. The data contain roughly 80,000 clones, around 84% of them seen just once; the ten biggest clones take up 6.6%. The sample consisted of CD4+ or CD8+ T cells sorted from blood, taken in a trial of the OX40 agonist ivuxolimab. All receptors come from an adult with an advanced solid tumor such as melanoma, head and neck, liver or kidney cancer.

The V gene is TRBV5-1, the J gene TRBJ2-1; no clear D. The CDR3 covers 14 residues. The germline V and J ends were trimmed by 2 bases and 0 bases, with 6 bases remaining between them. CDR1 SGHRS and CDR2 YFSETQ come from the germline V gene. The CDR3 region is CASSFYNSYNEQFF. CDR3 DNA: TGCGCCAGCAGCTTTTACAACTCCTACAATGAGCAGTTCTTC. The whole variable domain, filled in from reference TRBV5-1 and TRBJ2-1, reads KAGVTQTPRYLIKTRGQQVTLSCSPISGHRSVSWYQQTPGQGLQFLFEYFSETQRNKGNFPGRFSGRQFSNSRSEMNVSTLELGDSALYLCASSFYNSYNEQFFGPGTRLTVL.

The J gene is TRBJ2-7, the V gene TRBV5-6; no clear D. Looked up from germline, CDR1 is SGHDT and CDR2 is YYEEEE. CDR3 length equals 12 residues. V was cut by 0 bases and J by 10 bases, with 11 bases left in between. The CDR3 is CASSLGSITQYV. For the CDR3, the DNA is TGTGCCAGCAGCTTGGGGTCAATTACACAGTACGTC.

As regards this clone: This CDR3 is also generated by other DNA sequences in the sample. The chain uses TRBV11-2 and TRBJ2-7; D uncertain. Trimming removed 5 bases at V and 4 bases at J, with 3 bases between. The CDR3 covers 10 residues. Germline V gene lookup returns CDR1 SGHAT and CDR2 FQNNGV. CDR3 nucleotides: TGTGCCAGCAGCCATTACGAGCAGTACTTC. Protein product: CASSHYEQYF. Full variable domain (rest looked up from reference TRBV11-2 and TRBJ2-7): EAGVAQSPRYKIIEKRQSVAFWCNPISGHATLYWYQQILGQGPKLLIQFQNNGVVDDSQLPKDRFSAERLKGVDSTLKIQPAKLEDSAVYLCASSHYEQYFGPGTRLTVT.

The chain uses TRBV28 and TRBJ1-5; maybe TRBD1 (6 bases). V lost 1 base, J lost 1 base, and 14 bases lay in between. The CDR3 totals 17 residues. Germline loops: CDR1 MDHEN, CDR2 SYDVKM. CDR3 nucleotide sequence: TGTGCCAGCAGTTTATCAGGCAGGGGTGGAAGCAATCAGCCCCAGCATTTT. Its translation is CASSLSGRGGSNQPQHF.

The chain carries TRBV9 and TRBJ1-4; the D gene is possibly TRBD1 (6 bases). V was pared by 4 bases and J by 10 bases, with 17 bases between. Per the germline V gene, CDR1 is SGDLS and CDR2 is YYNGEE. The CDR3 consists of 14 residues. CDR3 loop: CASSPDPATGKLFF. CDR3 nucleotides: TGTGCCAGCAGCCCGGACCCGGCGACAGGAAAACTGTTTTTT. The whole variable domain, remainder taken from reference TRBV9 and TRBJ1-4, is DSGVTQTPKHLITATGQRVTLRCSPRSGDLSVYWYQQSLDQGLQFLIQYYNGEERAKGNILERFSAQQFPDLHSELNLSSLELGDSALYFCASSPDPATGKLFFGSGTQLSVL.

V usage is TRBV6-1 and J usage is TRBJ2-2; 8 bases align to TRBD1. Germline assignment: CDR1 MNHNS and CDR2 SASEGT. The CDR3 consists of 14 residues. Germline trimming cut 4 bases from V and 3 bases from J; bases unmatched to any gene: 1. DNA of the CDR3: TGTGCCAGCAGTGTGACAGGGGACACCGGGGAGCTGTTTTTT. Its translation is CASSVTGDTGELFF.

This clone was detected only once. This chain links TRBV6-1 with TRBJ2-7; weak D call: TRBD1 (6 bases). The CDR3 is made up of 13 amino acids. Per the germline V gene, CDR1 is MNHNS and CDR2 is SASEGT. The ends were cut back, 5 bases at V and 4 bases at J, with 12 bases in the middle. The CDR3 reads CASSIRTAYEQYV. CDR3 DNA: TGTGCCAGCAGTATAAGGACAGCTTACGAGCAGTACGTC.

A few counts support this clone. V and J are TRBV5-1 and TRBJ2-2; a weak D match, TRBD1 (5 bases). The V gene's germline CDR1 is SGHRS and CDR2 YFSETQ. The ends were cut back, 2 bases at V and 1 base at J, with 9 bases in the middle. The CDR3 runs 15 residues. CDR3 DNA sequence: TGCGCCAGCAGCTTTGGGCAGGGGAACACCGGGGAGCTGTTTTTT. It is translated as CASSFGQGNTGELFF.